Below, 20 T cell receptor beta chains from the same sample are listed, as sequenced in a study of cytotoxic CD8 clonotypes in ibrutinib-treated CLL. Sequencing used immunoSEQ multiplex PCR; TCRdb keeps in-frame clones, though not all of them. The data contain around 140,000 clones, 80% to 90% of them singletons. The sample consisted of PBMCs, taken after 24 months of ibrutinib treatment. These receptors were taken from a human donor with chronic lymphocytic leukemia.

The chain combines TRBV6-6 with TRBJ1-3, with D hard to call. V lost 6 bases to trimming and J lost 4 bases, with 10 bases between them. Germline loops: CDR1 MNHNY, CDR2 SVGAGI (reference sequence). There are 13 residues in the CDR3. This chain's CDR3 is CASSPQIGNTIYF. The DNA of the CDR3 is TGTGCCAGCAGCCCCCAGATCGGAAACACCATATATTTT.

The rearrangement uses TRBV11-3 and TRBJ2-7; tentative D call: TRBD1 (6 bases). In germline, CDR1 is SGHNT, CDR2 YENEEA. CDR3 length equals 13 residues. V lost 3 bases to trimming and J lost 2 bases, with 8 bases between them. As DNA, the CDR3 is TGTGCCAGCAGCTTGGGGGCAGCCTACGAGCAGTACTTC. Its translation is CASSLGAAYEQYF.

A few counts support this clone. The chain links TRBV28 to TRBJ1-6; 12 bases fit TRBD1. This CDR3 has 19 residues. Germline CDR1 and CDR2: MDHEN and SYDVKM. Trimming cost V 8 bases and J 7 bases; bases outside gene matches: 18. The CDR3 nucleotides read TGTGCCAGCGAATCCGCCGGGACAGGGGGCGTCGGGCAAAATTCACCCCTCCACTTT. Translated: CASESAGTGGVGQNSPLHF.

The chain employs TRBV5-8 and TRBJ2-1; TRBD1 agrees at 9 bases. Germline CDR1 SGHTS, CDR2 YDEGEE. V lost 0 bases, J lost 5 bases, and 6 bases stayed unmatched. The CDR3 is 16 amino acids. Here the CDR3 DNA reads TGTGCCAGCAGCTTGGTCGGACAGGGGAAAAACAATGAGCAGTTCTTC. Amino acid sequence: CASSLVGQGKNNEQFF.

CDR3 coding DNA: TGTGCCAGCAGTTTCGAGGGGGGGACGGGCAATCAGCCCCAGCATTTT. Translation: CASSFEGGTGNQPQHF. V gene TRBV28 combines with J gene TRBJ1-5; D is perhaps TRBD1 (6 bases). Trimming pared 3 bases from V and 2 bases from J, leaving 14 bases between. Germline-derived CDR1 and CDR2 are MDHEN and SYDVKM. The CDR3 spans 16 residues.

The CDR3 bases are TGTGCCAGCAGTGAAATGGGGGCTGGCTACACCTTC. Amino acid sequence: CASSEMGAGYTF. The chain joins TRBV2 to TRBJ1-2; TRBD1 might be the D (6 bases). The length of the CDR3 is 12 residues. V lost 2 bases, J lost 7 bases, and 8 bases lay in between. Per germline, CDR1 SNHLY and CDR2 FYNNEI.

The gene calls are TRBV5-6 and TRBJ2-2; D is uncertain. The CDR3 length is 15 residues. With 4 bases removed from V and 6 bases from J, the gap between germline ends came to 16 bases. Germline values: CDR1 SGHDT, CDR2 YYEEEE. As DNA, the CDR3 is TGTGCCAGCAGCCTTACCGGCAGCGCCCCCGGGGAGCTGTTTTTT. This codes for CASSLTGSAPGELFF.

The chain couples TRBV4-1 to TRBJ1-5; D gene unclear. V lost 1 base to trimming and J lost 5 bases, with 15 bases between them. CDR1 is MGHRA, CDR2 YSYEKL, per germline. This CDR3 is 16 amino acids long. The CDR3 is CASSQGNSIGHQPQHF. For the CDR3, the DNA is TGCGCCAGCAGCCAAGGGAACTCTATAGGGCATCAGCCCCAGCATTTT.

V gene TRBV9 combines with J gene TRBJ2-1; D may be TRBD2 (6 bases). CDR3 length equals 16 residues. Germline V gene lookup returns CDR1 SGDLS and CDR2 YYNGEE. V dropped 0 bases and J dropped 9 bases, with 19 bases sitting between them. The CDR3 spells CASSVAGLSGSGEQFF. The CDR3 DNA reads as TGTGCCAGCAGCGTAGCCGGACTATCCGGATCGGGTGAGCAGTTCTTC.

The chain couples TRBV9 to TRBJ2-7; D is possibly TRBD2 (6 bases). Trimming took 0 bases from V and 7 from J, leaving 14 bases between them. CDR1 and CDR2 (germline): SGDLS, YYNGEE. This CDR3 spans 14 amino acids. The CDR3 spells CASSVAGGAREQYF. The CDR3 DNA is TGTGCCAGCAGCGTAGCCGGGGGAGCACGGGAGCAGTACTTC.

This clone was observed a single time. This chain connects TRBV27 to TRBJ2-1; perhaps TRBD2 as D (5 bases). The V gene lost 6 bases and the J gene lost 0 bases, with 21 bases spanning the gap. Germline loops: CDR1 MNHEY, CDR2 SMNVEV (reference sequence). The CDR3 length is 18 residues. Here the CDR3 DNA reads TGTGCCAGCAGGCGGGCAGTGGGAGCGTTCAGCTCCTACAATGAGCAGTTCTTC. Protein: CASRRAVGAFSSYNEQFF.

In DNA form, the CDR3 reads TGTGCCATCAGTGAGCCGCGGTTTCAGACAGGGGGCGATGTGAACACTGAAGCTTTCTTT. Amino acid sequence: CAISEPRFQTGGDVNTEAFF. The rearrangement joins TRBV10-3 to TRBJ1-1; 10 nucleotides line up with TRBD1. The CDR3 has 20 amino acids. Germline V gene data show CDR1 as ENHRY and CDR2 as SYGVKD. Losses at the gene ends were 2 bases for V and 0 bases for J; bases not matched to a gene: 15.

The CDR3 sequence: CASSLEARGGGANVLTF. CDR3 bases: TGTGCCAGCAGCTTAGAGGCCAGGGGAGGTGGGGCCAACGTCCTGACTTTC. The chain has TRBV7-8 and TRBJ2-6; D could derive from TRBD1 or TRBD2 (6 bases each). This CDR3 contains 17 residues. Germline CDR1 is SGHVS and CDR2 is FQNEAQ. Trimming stripped 1 base from V and 3 bases from J, with 13 bases between.

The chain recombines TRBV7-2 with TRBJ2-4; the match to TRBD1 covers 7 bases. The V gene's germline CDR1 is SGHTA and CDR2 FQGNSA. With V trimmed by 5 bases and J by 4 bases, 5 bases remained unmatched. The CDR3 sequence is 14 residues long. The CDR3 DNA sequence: TGTGCCAGCAGCCCGACGGGACAGAAAAACATTCAGTACTTC. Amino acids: CASSPTGQKNIQYF.

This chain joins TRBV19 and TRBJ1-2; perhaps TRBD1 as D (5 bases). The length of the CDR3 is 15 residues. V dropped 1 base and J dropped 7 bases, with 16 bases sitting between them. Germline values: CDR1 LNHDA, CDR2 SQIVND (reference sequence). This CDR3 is CASSIGGPALIGYTF. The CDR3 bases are TGTGCCAGTAGTATAGGGGGACCTGCACTAATTGGCTACACCTTC.

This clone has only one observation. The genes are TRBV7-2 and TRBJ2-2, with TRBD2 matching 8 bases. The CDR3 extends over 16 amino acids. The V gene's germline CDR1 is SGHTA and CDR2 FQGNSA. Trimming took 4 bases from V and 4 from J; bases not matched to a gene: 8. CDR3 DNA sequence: TGTGCCAGCAGCTACCCGGGGGGGCAAAGCACCGGGGAGCTGTTTTTT. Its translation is CASSYPGGQSTGELFF.

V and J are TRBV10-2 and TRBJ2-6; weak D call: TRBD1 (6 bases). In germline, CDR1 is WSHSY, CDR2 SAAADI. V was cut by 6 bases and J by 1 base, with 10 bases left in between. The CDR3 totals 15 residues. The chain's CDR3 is CASRAGVSGANVLTF. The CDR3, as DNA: TGCGCCAGCAGGGCAGGGGTTTCTGGGGCCAACGTCCTGACTTTC.

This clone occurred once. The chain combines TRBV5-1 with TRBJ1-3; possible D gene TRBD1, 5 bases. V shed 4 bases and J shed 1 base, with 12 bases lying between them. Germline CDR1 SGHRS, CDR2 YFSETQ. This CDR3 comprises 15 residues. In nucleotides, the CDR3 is TGCGCCAGCAGCCCCCAGGGAGGGTCTGGAAACACCATATATTTT. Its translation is CASSPQGGSGNTIYF. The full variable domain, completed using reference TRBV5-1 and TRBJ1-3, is KAGVTQTPRYLIKTRGQQVTLSCSPISGHRSVSWYQQTPGQGLQFLFEYFSETQRNKGNFPGRFSGRQFSNSRSEMNVSTLELGDSALYLCASSPQGGSGNTIYFGEGSWLTVV.

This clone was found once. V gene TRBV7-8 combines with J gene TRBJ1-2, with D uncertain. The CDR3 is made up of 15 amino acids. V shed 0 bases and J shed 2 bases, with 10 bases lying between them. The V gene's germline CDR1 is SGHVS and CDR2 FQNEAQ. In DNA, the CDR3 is TGTGCCAGCAGCTTAGCGGGTTCATCAAACTATGGCTACACCTTC. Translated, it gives CASSLAGSSNYGYTF.

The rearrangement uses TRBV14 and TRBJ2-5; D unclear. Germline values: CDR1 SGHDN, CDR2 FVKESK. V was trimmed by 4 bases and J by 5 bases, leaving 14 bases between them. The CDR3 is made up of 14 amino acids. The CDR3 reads CASSPRVGSETQYF. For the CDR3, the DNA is TGTGCCAGCAGCCCTCGCGTGGGTAGTGAGACCCAGTACTTC.